The clone carrying this T cell receptor (beta chain) was counted only a few times. This PCR relied on a set of 60 Vbeta primers and 13 Jbeta primers. The protocol was immunoSEQ multiplex PCR, while the TCRdb copy is restricted to in-frame clones and leaves out a portion. This table holds some 150,000 clones, 80% to 90% found once. Germline assignment: CDR1 LGHNA and CDR2 YNFKEQ. CDR3 size: 17 residues. J gave up 7 bases and V 0 bases, and 8 bases lay outside the gene matches. This specimen comes from a study of cytomegalovirus exposure and HLA in healthy donors. The receptor's source is a woman between 18 and 30 years old in good health and CMV-seronegative. The sample taken for sequencing was PBMCs. The chain couples TRBV4-2 to TRBJ2-1; TRBD2 agrees at 11 bases. CDR3 nucleotide sequence: TGTGCCAGCAGCCAAGAGTCGGTAGCGGGAGGGGTAAATGAGCAGTTCTTC. Encoded protein: CASSQESVAGGVNEQFF.